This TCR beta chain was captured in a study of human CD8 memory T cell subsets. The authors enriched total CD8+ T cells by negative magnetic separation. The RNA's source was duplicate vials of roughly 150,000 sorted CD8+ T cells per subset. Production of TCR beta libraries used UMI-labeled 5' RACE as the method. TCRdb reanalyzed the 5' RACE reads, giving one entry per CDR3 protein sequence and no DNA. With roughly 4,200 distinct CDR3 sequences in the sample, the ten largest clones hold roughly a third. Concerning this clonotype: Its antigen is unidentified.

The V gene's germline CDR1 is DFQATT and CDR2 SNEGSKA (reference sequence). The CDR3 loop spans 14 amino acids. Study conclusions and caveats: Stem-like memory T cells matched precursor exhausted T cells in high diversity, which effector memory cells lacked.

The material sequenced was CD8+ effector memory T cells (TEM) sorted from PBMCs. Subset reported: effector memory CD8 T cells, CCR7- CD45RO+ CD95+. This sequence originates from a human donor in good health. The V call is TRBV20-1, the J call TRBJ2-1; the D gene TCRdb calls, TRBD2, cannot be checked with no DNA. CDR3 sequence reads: CSSLGLAGGVEQFF.